This T cell receptor (beta chain) was identified during a study of blood T cell repertoires in COVID-19. Study-wide context: Sources were T cells, B-cell-depleted T cells, or PBMCs; the material itself was cDNA or gDNA.

In germline, CDR1 is PRHDT, CDR2 FYEKMQ (reference sequence). Trimming cost V 5 bases and J 4 bases; bases outside gene matches: 8. This CDR3 region has 16 residues. In Seattle, patients joined the study during active infection and were tracked longitudinally. Study processing details: Nucleated cell counts were estimated from reference gene primer amplification. Here immunoSEQ multiplex PCR was the method, and the copy in TCRdb shows in-frame clones only, minus some. That table is the source of V, J and clone size, and D and trimming were worked out from the DNA. The sample records 200,000 to 300,000 clones, 85% to 90% being singletons.

The receptor comes from a woman between 55 and 75 years old with COVID-19, enrolled during active disease. This chain joins TRBV13 and TRBJ2-3, with TRBD2 identical over 11 bases. Sequencing input: peripheral blood. The CDR3 nucleotides read TGTGCCAGCAGCCCGGCTAGCGGGAGGAAGTCAGATACGCAGTATTTT. Translated, it gives CASSPASGRKSDTQYF.